Detailed here is one T cell receptor (beta chain). Profiling relied on immunoSEQ multiplex PCR, and the TCRdb table lists in-frame clones only, not all of them. Among around 240,000 clones listed, 91% were seen once. These data are taken from a study of blood T cell repertoires in COVID-19. Looking at the study overall: Italy, Spain and the United States were the sources of the convalescent and acute COVID-19 samples.

Germline CDR1 is SGDLS and CDR2 is YYNGEE. V dropped 4 bases and J dropped 7; count of bases not matched to a gene: 6. This CDR3 has 15 amino acids. Participants were placed into cohorts based on the clinical history they reported. Input material: PBMCs or T cells enriched from blood (not recorded which). The TCR was taken from a human donor in a cohort exposed to, infected with or recovered from COVID-19 (not recorded which). The donor label of this sample is uncertain. The rearrangement links TRBV9 to TRBJ2-1, with TRBD2 matching over 12 bases. In DNA form, the CDR3 reads TGTGCCAGCAGCACGAGACTAGCGGGGGAAAATGAGCAGTTCTTC. Its translation: CASSTRLAGENEQFF.